What follows is one T cell receptor beta chain and its context. The method was immunoSEQ multiplex PCR; TCRdb's version includes in-frame clones alone and lacks a portion of them. The sample yields some 150,000 clones, 85% to 90% seen once. The CDR3 extends over 13 amino acids. Trimming removed 8 bases from V and 4 bases from J, with 17 bases in between. Germline CDR1 GTSNPN, CDR2 SVGIG (reference sequence). The data originate from a study of T cell responses to AZD1222 COVID-19 vaccine. This receptor was taken from an adult in good health. The chain is built from TRBV30 and TRBJ1-1; D is possibly TRBD1 (5 bases). Sequencing was performed on peripheral blood, taken on day 0 of AZD1222 vaccination. This CDR3 is CAGQQGRGTEAFF. The DNA for the CDR3 is TGTGCCGGACAACAAGGGCGCGGCACTGAAGCTTTCTTT.